In this sample, the clone carrying this TCR beta chain turned up many times. These data come from a study of human T cells and chemical hapten exposure. Time point meaning: healthy volunteer bleed at 6 weeks. Unfractionated whole blood yielded the extracted total RNA. Unique molecular identifiers were attached to individual cDNA molecules during library preparation. Using its own MiXCR run on the RACE reads, TCRdb lists one record per CDR3 protein. The sample has 65,000 to 80,000 distinct CDR3 sequences, 7% to 9% seen once. The sample was whole blood. This TCR was recovered from a male donor in good health. Some clones in this sample may be carry-over from other donors' samples.

In DNA, the CDR3 is TGTGCCAGCAGCCTAGTTGGAGATACGCAGTATTTT. Its translation is CASSLVGDTQYF. The J gene is TRBJ2-3, the V gene TRBV27, with D hard to call. The germline CDR1 and CDR2 sequences are MNHEY and SMNVEV (reference sequence). CDR3 size: 12 residues. Between the trimmed V and J ends, which lost 6 bases and 5 bases, there was a span of 9 bases.